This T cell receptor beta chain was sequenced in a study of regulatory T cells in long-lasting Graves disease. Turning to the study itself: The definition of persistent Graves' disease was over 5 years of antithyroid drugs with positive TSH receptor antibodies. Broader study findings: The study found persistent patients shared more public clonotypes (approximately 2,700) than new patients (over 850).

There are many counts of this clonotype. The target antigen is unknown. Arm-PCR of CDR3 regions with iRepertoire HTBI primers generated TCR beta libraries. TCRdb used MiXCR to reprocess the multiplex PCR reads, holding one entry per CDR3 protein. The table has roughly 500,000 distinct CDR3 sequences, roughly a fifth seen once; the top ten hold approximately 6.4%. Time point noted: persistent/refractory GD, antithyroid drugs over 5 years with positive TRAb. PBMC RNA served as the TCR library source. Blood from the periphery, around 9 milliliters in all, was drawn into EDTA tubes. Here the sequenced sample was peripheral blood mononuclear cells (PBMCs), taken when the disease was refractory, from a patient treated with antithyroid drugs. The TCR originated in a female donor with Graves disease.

For the CDR3, the DNA is TGTGCCAGCAGGAATAGCGGGGGGCTTGGCGAGCAGTACTTC. Translating gives CASRNSGGLGEQYF. The gene calls are TRBV2 and TRBJ2-7; 10 bases agree with TRBD2. Germline assignment: CDR1 SNHLY and CDR2 FYNNEI. The junction had 8 bases not matched to a gene; V was cut back by 6 bases and J by 6 bases. This CDR3 is built from 14 residues.